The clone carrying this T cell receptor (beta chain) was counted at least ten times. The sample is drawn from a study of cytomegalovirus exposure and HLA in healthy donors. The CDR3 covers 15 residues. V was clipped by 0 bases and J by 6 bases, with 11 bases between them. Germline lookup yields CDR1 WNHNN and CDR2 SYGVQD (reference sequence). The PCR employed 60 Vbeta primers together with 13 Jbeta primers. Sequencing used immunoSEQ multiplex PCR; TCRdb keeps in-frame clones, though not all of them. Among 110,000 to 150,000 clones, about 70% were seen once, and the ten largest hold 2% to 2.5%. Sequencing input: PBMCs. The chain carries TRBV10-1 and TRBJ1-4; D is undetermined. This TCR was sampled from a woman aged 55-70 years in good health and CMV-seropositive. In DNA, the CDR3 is TGCGCCAGCAGTGAGTCAGGAGTACCCGATGAAAAACTGTTTTTT. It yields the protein CASSESGVPDEKLFF.